The rows below give T cell receptor beta chains drawn from one sample of a study of CD8 T cells in Susac syndrome. TCRdb re-derived calls from the immunoSEQ multiplex PCR reads in MiXCR, one entry per CDR3 protein. Of fewer than 140,000 distinct CDR3 sequences in the sample, roughly 94% were seen once. Sequences were obtained from CD8+ T cells from PBMCs. Receptors originate from a human donor with Susac syndrome. Each CDR3 is given without its conserved first and last residue. The order of the fields is V gene, J gene, CDR3 protein.

TRBV2	TRBJ2-7	ASRETYEQY
TRBV19	TRBJ2-1	ASSPGAGTYNEQF
TRBV14	TRBJ1-6	ASSQDGGRNSPLH
TRBV6-5	TRBJ1-2	ATLGGNYGYT
TRBV27	TRBJ2-7	ASSFQQPPLYEQY
TRBV6-5	TRBJ2-3	ASSPRAGGTDTQY
TRBV25-1	TRBJ1-1	ASSVGQGRYTEAF
TRBV6-4	TRBJ2-3	ASSAFGRDTQY
TRBV15	TRBJ2-3	ATSRGRGATIDTQY
TRBV2	TRBJ1-5	ASSEGAADYSNQPQH
TRBV12-3/TRBV12-4	TRBJ2-5	ASSWGQAEETQY
TRBV2	TRBJ2-5	ASRRLGGAETQY
TRBV14	TRBJ1-2	ASRPTGDTLDGYT
TRBV29-1	TRBJ1-2	SVDRYGRANYGYT
TRBV5-4	TRBJ2-7	ASSWGPSSTYEQY
TRBV2	TRBJ1-6	ASSRSVNSPLH
TRBV20-1	TRBJ2-1	SASGTGMF
TRBV7-8	TRBJ1-2	ASSPGGRGDYGYT
TRBV7-9	TRBJ2-7	ASNDAGSPYEQY
TRBV19	TRBJ1-1	ASSMRAQAFWAF
TRBV15	TRBJ2-2	ATSTKGGQGDGELF
TRBV19	TRBJ1-1	ASISTENTEAF
TRBV20-1	TRBJ2-7	SARDNLKTSGSGEQY
TRBV12-3/TRBV12-4	TRBJ2-5	ASSETETQY
TRBV30	TRBJ1-3	AWRGGGGNTIY
TRBV9	TRBJ2-1	ASSPPWSDNEQF
TRBV12-3/TRBV12-4	TRBJ2-1	ASSFWDTGNEQF
TRBV19	TRBJ2-1	ASSIGSSGVAEQF
TRBV19	TRBJ1-1	ASTLQGATEAF
TRBV29-1	TRBJ2-7	SVDGTSGGDSYEQY
TRBV2	TRBJ2-1	ASSEGHSSYNEQF
TRBV20-1	TRBJ2-7	SAPGTSGDFSYEQY
TRBV11-2	TRBJ2-5	ASTLRGQETQY
TRBV29-1	TRBJ2-7	SVIGQGGYEQY
TRBV16	TRBJ2-7	ASSQSNGGTSYEQY
TRBV9	TRBJ1-3	ASSVGQDSGNTIY
TRBV5-4	TRBJ1-1	ASSPGGHAEAF
TRBV9	TRBJ1-1	ASSAGGSTEAF
TRBV29-1	TRBJ2-1	SVEDGTGYNEQF
TRBV20-1	TRBJ2-7	SARDPLGGEQY
TRBV20-1	TRBJ2-7	SARMAGGPSEQY
TRBV4-3	TRBJ2-7	ASSKHGAYEQY
TRBV7-8	TRBJ1-2	ASSLARDSYYGYT
TRBV20-1	TRBJ1-5	SARQGLQPQH
TRBV7-6	TRBJ1-5	ASSLDRDGPQH
TRBV27	TRBJ2-7	ASSPGTGYYEQY
TRBV20-1	TRBJ2-3	SASQVLASTDTQY
TRBV29-1	TRBJ1-3	SVTGTVSGNTIY
TRBV7-9	TRBJ2-5	ASSFGLAGETQY
TRBV5-1	TRBJ2-4	ASSLPLDSALGLAKNIQY
TRBV5-1	TRBJ2-3	ASSSKQGIGTDTQY
TRBV15	TRBJ2-5	ATSRDHGGQTQY
TRBV14	TRBJ2-1	ASSQGQGTGNEQF
TRBV7-8	TRBJ2-4	ASSSTGFHIQY